These 26 T cell receptor beta chains originate from one sample sequenced in a study of cytomegalovirus exposure and HLA in healthy donors. With 60 Vbeta and 13 Jbeta primers, the PCR was carried out. Produced via immunoSEQ multiplex PCR; TCRdb's table is partial and in-frame only. This sample's table reports roughly 100,000 clones. The sample taken for sequencing was PBMCs. All receptors derive from a man between 35 and 55 years old in good health and CMV-seronegative.

The chain combines TRBV6-1 with TRBJ2-5, with 7 bases matching TRBD1. The germline CDR1 and CDR2 sequences are MNHNS and SASEGT. The CDR3 consists of 13 residues. With V trimmed by 6 bases and J by 2 bases, 3 bases remained unmatched. The CDR3 sequence is CASRPTGQETQYF. In DNA form, the CDR3 reads TGTGCCAGCAGGCCGACAGGGCAAGAGACCCAGTACTTC.

The chain combines TRBV6-1 with TRBJ1-2; 7 nucleotides agree with TRBD1. The germline V gene encodes CDR1 MNHNS and CDR2 SASEGT. V gave up 2 bases and J gave up 0 bases; unmatched junction bases: 6. The CDR3 is 16 residues long. CDR3 region: CASSELGDRANYGYTF. Here the CDR3 DNA reads TGTGCCAGCAGTGAACTGGGGGACAGAGCTAACTATGGCTACACCTTC.

V usage is TRBV6-1 and J usage is TRBJ2-5; 10 bases are shared with TRBD2. The junction had 8 bases not matched to a gene; V was cut back by 6 bases and J by 10 bases. The CDR3 is 13 amino acids. The germline gives CDR1 MNHNS, CDR2 SASEGT. The DNA of the CDR3 is TGTGCCAGCAGATCTAGCGGGGGCCTTTACCAGTACTTC. This encodes CASRSSGGLYQYF.

V and J are TRBV27 and TRBJ2-7; 9 positions match TRBD1. This CDR3 has 13 residues. CDR1 is MNHEY and CDR2 is SMNVEV in the germline V gene (reference sequence). V trimming: 6 bases; J trimming: 2 bases; junction bases outside the gene matches: 2. The DNA for the CDR3 is TGTGCCAGCAGAGGGACAGGGACCTACGAGCAGTACTTC. It specifies CASRGTGTYEQYF.

The DNA of the CDR3 is TGTGCCACCAGCAGAGATCTAGGGAGAGGCTACACCTTC. It codes for CATSRDLGRGYTF. The chain combines TRBV15 with TRBJ1-2, with D hard to call. The CDR3 loop spans 13 amino acids. V gave up 0 bases and J gave up 8 bases, with 10 bases separating them. Germline V gives CDR1 LNHNV, CDR2 YYDKDF (reference sequence).

The chain links TRBV2 to TRBJ2-3; 10 bases are a match to TRBD1. Looked up from germline, CDR1 is SNHLY and CDR2 is FYNNEI. Trimming at V came to 4 bases and at J to 2 bases, leaving 3 bases not matched to a gene. This CDR3 has 15 amino acids. CDR3 in amino acids: CASSADRGPTDTQYF. The DNA for the CDR3 is TGTGCCAGCAGTGCTGACAGGGGGCCCACAGATACGCAGTATTTT.

The rearrangement uses TRBV4-2 and TRBJ2-1, with TRBD2 matching over 12 bases. V was pared by 2 bases and J by 3 bases, with 2 bases of the junction left unmatched. From germline, CDR1 is LGHNA and CDR2 YNFKEQ. This CDR3 is 16 amino acids long. CDR3 nucleotides: TGTGCCAGCAGCCAATTGGGACTAGCGGGCTACAATGAGCAGTTCTTC. The encoded protein is CASSQLGLAGYNEQFF.

The V and J genes are TRBV6-5 and TRBJ2-2; tentative D call: TRBD1 (5 bases). V was cut by 3 bases and J by 5 bases, with 13 bases left in between. The germline gives CDR1 MNHEY, CDR2 SVGAGI. The CDR3 is 15 residues long. The CDR3 nucleotides are TGTGCCAGCAGTTATTCGAATCAGGGAACCGGGGAGCTGTTTTTT. This translates into CASSYSNQGTGELFF.

This chain uses TRBV2 with TRBJ1-1, with D possibly matching TRBD1 (5 bases). The ends were cut back, 6 bases at V and 10 bases at J, with 15 bases in the middle. CDR3 length: 12 amino acids. Germline V gives CDR1 SNHLY, CDR2 FYNNEI. This CDR3 reads CASRFTTARAFF. The CDR3 DNA reads TGTGCCAGCAGGTTTACGACAGCAAGAGCTTTCTTT.

The CDR3 bases are TGTGCCAGCAGCCGAAAACAGGGATATGAGACCCAGTACTTC. This sequence encodes CASSRKQGYETQYF. The chain couples TRBV14 to TRBJ2-5; D may be TRBD1 (6 bases). The germline CDR1 and CDR2 sequences are SGHDN and FVKESK. The CDR3 contains 14 residues. V dropped 4 bases and J dropped 5 bases, with 14 bases sitting between them.

This chain joins TRBV21-1 and TRBJ1-6; the table calls TRBD1, which could not be checked here. TRBV21-1 represents a pseudogene. The CDR3 has 13 amino acids. The CDR3 reads CASRDILNSPLHF. DNA of the CDR3: TGTGCCAGCAGAGACATTCTTAATTCACCCCTCCACTTT.

The rearrangement uses TRBV4-1 and TRBJ1-2, with TRBD1 matching 8 bases. The J segment lost 7 bases and the V segment lost 3 bases, leaving 7 bases of the junction unmatched. Germline V lookup: CDR1 MGHRA, CDR2 YSYEKL. The CDR3 has 14 residues. The CDR3 sequence: CASSQLQGVVGYTF. CDR3 bases: TGCGCCAGCAGCCAGTTACAGGGGGTGGTTGGCTACACCTTC.

This sequence joins TRBV5-1 and TRBJ2-5; D not resolved. Trimming stripped 5 bases from V and 4 bases from J, with 15 bases between. This CDR3 contains 14 residues. Germline CDR1 SGHRS, CDR2 YFSETQ. The CDR3 nucleotides read TGCGCCAGCAGTTTCGACGGCGGTGTAGAGACCCAGTACTTC. Its translation is CASSFDGGVETQYF.

The V gene is TRBV7-9, the J gene TRBJ1-6, with 8 bases aligning to TRBD1. Losses at the gene ends were 2 bases for V and 5 bases for J; bases not matched to a gene: 2. The length of the CDR3 is 15 residues. Germline CDR1 is SEHNR and CDR2 is FQNEAQ (reference sequence). CDR3: CASSLRTGNNSPLHF. The CDR3, as DNA: TGTGCCAGCAGCTTAAGGACAGGGAATAATTCACCCCTCCACTTT. Drawing the rest from reference TRBV7-9 and TRBJ1-6, the complete variable domain is DTGVSQNPRHKITKRGQNVTFRCDPISEHNRLYWYRQTLGQGPEFLTYFQNEAQLEKSRLLSDRFSAERPKGSFSTLEIQRTEQGDSAMYLCASSLRTGNNSPLHFGNGTRLTVT.

The gene calls are TRBV6-1 and TRBJ1-5, with 8 nucleotides matching TRBD1. Trimming at V came to 7 bases and at J to 5 bases, leaving 7 bases not matched to a gene. The CDR3 has 14 amino acids. In germline, CDR1 is MNHNS, CDR2 SASEGT. CDR3 amino acids: CASIITGGHQPQHF. The CDR3 DNA follows: TGTGCCAGCATTATCACAGGGGGTCATCAGCCCCAGCATTTT.

The rearrangement uses TRBV21-1 and TRBJ1-4; no check of the table's D call, TRBD1, against the DNA was made. TRBV21-1 is listed as a pseudogene. The CDR3 is 19 residues long. CDR3 sequence reads: CASSRTAGTGGGLDEKLFF. CDR3 sequence (DNA): TGTGCCAGCAGCAGAACAGCCGGGACAGGGGGCGGTCTCGACGAAAAACTGTTTTTT.

The chain combines TRBV7-8 with TRBJ1-3; no reliable D call. V lost 1 base and J 0 bases, leaving 7 bases between the germline ends. The V gene's germline CDR1 is SGHVS and CDR2 FQNEAQ. The CDR3 is 15 amino acids. CDR3 coding DNA: TGTGCCAGCAGCTTAGACTTTTCCTCTGGAAACACCATATATTTT. As protein: CASSLDFSSGNTIYF.

This chain links TRBV30 with TRBJ1-2; 10 nucleotides match TRBD1. CDR1 GTSNPN and CDR2 SVGIG come from the germline V gene (reference sequence). The CDR3 is 18 amino acids. Trimming at V came to 1 base and at J to 0 bases, leaving 11 bases not matched to a gene. The CDR3 loop reads CAWSEWAGQGISNYGYTF. The CDR3 DNA reads TGTGCCTGGAGTGAATGGGCGGGACAGGGGATTTCTAACTATGGCTACACCTTC.

The gene calls are TRBV19 and TRBJ2-1; 10 bases are shared with TRBD2. This CDR3 spans 14 amino acids. With 9 bases clipped from V and 6 bases from J, the junction kept 8 bases outside the gene matches. Germline lookup yields CDR1 LNHDA and CDR2 SQIVND (reference sequence). CDR3 sequence reads: CASTLAGDPNEQFF. CDR3 DNA: TGTGCCAGCACCCTAGCGGGGGACCCCAATGAGCAGTTCTTC. The full variable domain, completed using reference TRBV19 and TRBJ2-1, is DGGITQSPKYLFRKEGQNVTLSCEQNLNHDAMYWYRQDPGQGLRLIYYSQIVNDFQKGDIAEGYSVSREKKESFPLTVTSAQKNPTAFYLCASTLAGDPNEQFFGPGTRLTVL.

The V and J genes are TRBV29-1 and TRBJ2-2, with 8 positions matching TRBD2. Germline CDR1 and CDR2: SQVTM and ANQGSEA. The CDR3 totals 16 residues. Unmatched junction bases numbered 11, after V lost 4 bases and J lost 4 bases. CDR3 sequence: CSVAPMRGDVTGELFF. In nucleotides, the CDR3 is TGCAGCGTTGCCCCCATGCGGGGGGATGTCACCGGGGAGCTGTTTTTT.

The chain recombines TRBV5-1 with TRBJ1-1; 11 bases fit TRBD1. CDR1 and CDR2 (germline): SGHRS, YFSETQ. Trimming took 2 bases from V and 4 from J; bases not matched to a gene: 4. The CDR3 consists of 15 residues. CDR3 in DNA: TGCGCCAGCAGCTTTACCGGGACAGGGGGCACTGAAGCTTTCTTT. Protein sequence: CASSFTGTGGTEAFF.

The genes are TRBV2 and TRBJ2-7; 10 bases agree with TRBD1. This CDR3 spans 12 amino acids. V dropped 8 bases and J dropped 3; count of bases not matched to a gene: 1. Germline V gene data show CDR1 as SNHLY and CDR2 as FYNNEI. The CDR3 is CASRDRGYEQYF. CDR3 sequence (DNA): TGTGCCAGCCGGGACAGGGGCTACGAGCAGTACTTC.

CDR3 residues: CASSQGERTTGGPNTDTQYF. The CDR3, as DNA: TGCGCCAGCAGCCAAGGAGAGCGCACCACCGGAGGGCCAAACACAGATACGCAGTATTTT. This chain links TRBV4-1 with TRBJ2-3; a possible D gene is TRBD2 (6 bases). The germline gives CDR1 MGHRA, CDR2 YSYEKL. The ends were cut back, 1 base at V and 2 bases at J, with 25 bases in the middle. CDR3 length: 20 amino acids.

This sequence joins TRBV6-1 and TRBJ1-2; no firm D call. The germline V and J ends were trimmed by 3 bases and 5 bases, with 16 bases remaining between them. CDR3 length: 15 amino acids. Germline assignment: CDR1 MNHNS and CDR2 SASEGT. CDR3: CASSDARTPNYGYTF. DNA for the CDR3: TGTGCCAGCAGTGATGCACGGACTCCCAATTATGGCTACACCTTC.

V usage is TRBV28 and J usage is TRBJ1-2; no definite D call. In germline, CDR1 is MDHEN, CDR2 SYDVKM. Trimming stripped 1 base from V and 8 bases from J, with 11 bases between. CDR3 length: 13 amino acids. DNA of the CDR3: TGTGCCAGCAGTTTATCTCAGGACTTAGGCTACACCTTC. It encodes CASSLSQDLGYTF.

The chain is built from TRBV14 and TRBJ2-1; 8 bases are shared with TRBD2. This CDR3 comprises 17 residues. CDR1 SGHDN and CDR2 FVKESK come from the germline V gene. Unmatched junction bases numbered 11, after V lost 0 bases and J lost 7 bases. In nucleotides, the CDR3 is TGTGCCAGCAGCCAAGATGCCGGGACTAGTCTTTCGAATGAGCAGTTCTTC. It yields the protein CASSQDAGTSLSNEQFF.